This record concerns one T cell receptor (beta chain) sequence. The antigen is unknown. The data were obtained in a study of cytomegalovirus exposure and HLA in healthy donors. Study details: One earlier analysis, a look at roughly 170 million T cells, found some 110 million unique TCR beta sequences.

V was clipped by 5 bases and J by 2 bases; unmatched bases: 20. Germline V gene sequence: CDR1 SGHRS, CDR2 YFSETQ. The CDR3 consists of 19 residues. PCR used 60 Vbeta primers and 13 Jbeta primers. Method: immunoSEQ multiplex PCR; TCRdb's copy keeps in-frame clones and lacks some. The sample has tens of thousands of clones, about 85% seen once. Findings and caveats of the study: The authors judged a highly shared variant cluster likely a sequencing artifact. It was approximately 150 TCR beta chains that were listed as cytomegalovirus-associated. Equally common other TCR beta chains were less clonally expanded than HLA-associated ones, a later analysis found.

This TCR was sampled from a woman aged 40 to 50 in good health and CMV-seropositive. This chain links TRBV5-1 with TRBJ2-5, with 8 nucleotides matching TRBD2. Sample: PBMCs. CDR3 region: CASSPGFVGTRGSQETQYF. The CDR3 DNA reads TGCGCCAGCAGTCCGGGTTTCGTTGGGACTAGAGGGAGTCAAGAGACCCAGTACTTC.